The 23 T cell receptor delta chains presented below share a single source sample, sequenced in a study of gamma-delta chains in newborns, infants, children. TCRdb processed the reads again with the CATT caller. This sample yields some 5,000 delta-chain clones, of which less than 5% are seen a single time; approximately 10% belongs to the top ten. Source material: blood. Receptors originate from a child who was a newborn, infant or young child, either healthy, febrile or measles-vaccinated (not recorded which).

The chain combines TRDV2 with TRDJ2, with TRDD3 as a possible D gene (5 bases). V lost 1 base to trimming and J lost 0 bases, with 11 bases between them. This CDR3 spans 16 amino acids. From germline, CDR1 is GEAIGNYY and CDR2 EKD. The CDR3 DNA reads TGTGCCTGTGACACACTGGAAGGCACTTTGACAGCACAACTCTTCTTT. Translating gives CACDTLEGTLTAQLFF.

V usage is TRDV2 and J usage is TRDJ3, with 12 bases lining up with TRDD3. Germline V gene data show CDR1 as GEAIGNYY and CDR2 as EKD. The CDR3 sequence is 20 residues long. V gave up 0 bases and J gave up 0 bases; unmatched junction bases: 5. The CDR3 DNA follows: TGTGCCTGTGACACCGTACTGGGGGATACTCCCTCCTGGGACACCCGACAGATGTTTTTC. Translated, it gives CACDTVLGDTPSWDTRQMFF.

A few counts support this clone. The chain uses TRDV2 and TRDJ2, with TRDD3 identical over 8 bases. Per the germline V gene, CDR1 is GEAIGNYY and CDR2 is EKD. This CDR3 spans 17 amino acids. The V and J ends lost 3 bases and 1 base, in that order; junction bases with no gene match: 9. DNA of the CDR3: TGTGCCTGTGACGCCTTGGGGGATTTTAATTTGACAGCACAACTCTTCTTT. This translates into CACDALGDFNLTAQLFF.

This clone came up a few times. This rearrangement joins TRDV2 to TRDJ3, with 12 positions matching TRDD3. There are 21 residues in the CDR3. V lost 2 bases to trimming and J lost 0 bases; unmatched junction nucleotides: 10. Germline CDR1 GEAIGNYY, CDR2 EKD. The CDR3 protein is CACDKVLGDTLSSWDTRQMFF. CDR3 nucleotide sequence: TGTGCCTGTGACAAAGTACTGGGGGATACCCTAAGCTCCTGGGACACCCGACAGATGTTTTTC.

This clone qualifies as large. A much bigger clone sits one base away, suggesting this may be a read error. Other DNA variants within this sample encode the same CDR3. The J gene is TRDJ2, the V gene TRDV2; 10 bases match TRDD3. The CDR3 length is 14 residues. The V gene's germline CDR1 is GEAIGNYY and CDR2 EKD. J lost 5 bases, V lost 1 base, and 0 bases had no gene match. CDR3 amino acids: CACDTLGDTAQLFF. CDR3 nucleotides: TGTGCCTGTGACACACTGGGGGATACAGCACAACTCTTCTTT.

The rearrangement joins TRDV1 to TRDJ1; 9 positions match TRDD3. The CDR3 consists of 14 residues. In germline, CDR1 is TSWWSYY, CDR2 QGS. J was trimmed by 0 bases and V by 4 bases; bases with no gene match: 0. The CDR3, as DNA: TGTGCTCTTGGGGCTGGGGGATACACCGATAAACTCATCTTT. It specifies CALGAGGYTDKLIF.

Worth noting for this clone: This may come from a read error, since a much larger clone is one base off. This chain joins TRDV2 and TRDJ3, with 13 bases aligning to TRDD3. J lost 0 bases, V lost 2 bases, and 6 bases had no gene match. CDR1 and CDR2 (germline): GEAIGNYY, EKD. The CDR3 length is 20 residues. In DNA form, the CDR3 reads TGTGCCTGTGACATCGTACTGGGGGATACGAGCTCCTGGGACACCCGACAGATGTTTTTC. It codes for CACDIVLGDTSSWDTRQMFF.

The rearrangement links TRDV2 to TRDJ3; 11 bases align to TRDD3. Unmatched junction bases numbered 8, after V lost 0 bases and J lost 2 bases. The CDR3 is 20 amino acids. Germline V lookup: CDR1 GEAIGNYY, CDR2 EKD. This CDR3 is CACDTGSWGIQTWDTRQMFF. The CDR3 coding sequence is TGTGCCTGTGACACCGGAAGCTGGGGGATACAAACCTGGGACACCCGACAGATGTTTTTC.

This chain connects TRDV3 to TRDJ1; D might be TRDD2 or TRDD3, each matching 6 bases. As TCRdb names no J gene, one was assigned here on the basis of a DNA match to germline. The CDR3 is made up of 20 amino acids. V lost 4 bases and J lost 0, with 33 bases in between. CDR1 is TVYSNPD, CDR2 GDNSRS, per germline (reference sequence). For the CDR3, the DNA is TGTGCCTCCCTGCCTTCCGTCTTCCCACGGGGGGAAAAGTACACCGATAAACTCATCTTT. Amino acid sequence: CASLPSVFPRGEKYTDKLIF.

This clone was counted only a few times. Other DNA sequences in the sample encode the same CDR3. CDR3 in amino acids: CACDVLGESSWDTRQMFF. The CDR3 region has the DNA TGTGCCTGTGACGTACTGGGGGAAAGCTCCTGGGACACCCGACAGATGTTTTTC. This chain uses TRDV2 with TRDJ3, with TRDD3 matching 9 bases. CDR1 and CDR2 (germline): GEAIGNYY, EKD. V lost 3 bases, J lost 0 bases, and 5 bases stayed unmatched. CDR3 length: 18 residues.

This clone was seen a handful of times. The V gene is TRDV2, the J gene TRDJ2; 9 bases map to TRDD3. The CDR3 length is 15 residues. V lost 0 bases and J lost 6; bases outside the gene matches: 4. Germline CDR1 GEAIGNYY, CDR2 EKD. The CDR3 loop reads CACDTWGIKAAQLFF. In DNA, the CDR3 is TGTGCCTGTGACACCTGGGGGATAAAGGCAGCACAACTCTTCTTT.

V gene TRDV1 combines with J gene TRDJ1; 11 nucleotides line up with TRDD3. This CDR3 region has 18 residues. The V segment lost 1 base and the J segment 8 bases; nucleotides outside the gene matches: 15. Germline CDR1 and CDR2: TSWWSYY and QGS. Written as DNA, the CDR3 is TGTGCTCTTGGGGAACAGGTTTGGCTTCTGGGGGATACAGGGAAACTCATCTTT. Its translation: CALGEQVWLLGDTGKLIF.

This clone was seen only a few times. The chain employs TRDV1 and TRDJ1, with 8 nucleotides matching TRDD3. The germline V gene has CDR1 TSWWSYY and CDR2 QGS. The junction had 16 bases not matched to a gene; V was cut back by 4 bases and J by 0 bases. This CDR3 has 19 amino acids. CDR3 loop: CALGGRPLLGGRYTDKLIF. The CDR3 bases are TGTGCTCTTGGGGGAAGACCCCTACTGGGGGGCAGGTACACCGATAAACTCATCTTT.

No V segment was called; the J segment is TRDJ2; the table names TRDD3, a call not compared with the DNA. CDR3 length: 14 residues. CDR3 sequence (DNA): TGTGCCACCGTGGGGGATCCTTTGACAGCCCCACTCTTCTTT. It translates to CATVGDPLTAPLFF.

Details on this clone: At one of its ends the junction is not consistent with the germline gene, which may arise from a read error. This CDR3 is also generated by other DNA sequences in the sample. The V and J genes are TRDV2 and TRDJ3, with 13 bases fitting TRDD3. The germline V gene encodes CDR1 GEAIGNYY and CDR2 EKD. The CDR3 has 22 amino acids. The chain's CDR3 is CACDTVLGDTRRSSWDTRQMFF. CDR3 nucleotides: TGTGCCTGCGACACCGTACTGGGGGATACGCGTCGGAGCTCCTGGGACACCCGACAGATGTTTTTC.

This clone was detected once. No V gene call is available, although the J gene is TRDJ1. CDR3 length: 22 residues. The CDR3 sequence is CALGSIPPARYFMWYTQGKLIF. The CDR3 region has the DNA TGCGCTCTTGGGTCTATTCCTCCAGCCCGCTACTTTATGTGGTACACCCAGGGTAAACTCATCTTT.

This clone has a handful of counts. The sample contains more than one DNA sequence encoding this CDR3. V and J are TRDV2 and TRDJ3; 7 bases line up with TRDD3. Germline V gives CDR1 GEAIGNYY, CDR2 EKD. The CDR3 is 18 amino acids. With V trimmed by 3 bases and J by 0 bases, 7 bases remained unmatched. This CDR3 is CACDQGYASSWDTRQMFF. The CDR3 coding sequence is TGTGCCTGTGACCAAGGATACGCGAGCTCCTGGGACACCCGACAGATGTTTTTC.

This rearrangement joins TRAV29/DV5 to TRDJ1, with 11 bases that match TRDD3. The CDR3 is made up of 15 amino acids. Germline V lookup: CDR1 NSMFDY, CDR2 ISSIKDK. V gave up 0 bases and J gave up 8 bases; unmatched junction bases: 9. As DNA, the CDR3 is TGTGCAGCAAGCGGGAATGGGGGATACGCTGGGAAACTCATCTTT. Translating gives CAASGNGGYAGKLIF.

Within the sample, this clone is medium-sized. Different DNA sequences within this sample yield the same CDR3. CDR3 region: CACDTGGYSSWDTRQMFF. The DNA for the CDR3 is TGTGCCTGTGACACTGGGGGATACAGCTCCTGGGACACCCGACAGATGTTTTTC. The genes are TRDV2 and TRDJ3; TRDD3 agrees at 10 bases. V shed 1 base and J 0 bases; nucleotides not matched to a gene: 2. This CDR3 comprises 18 residues. The germline gives CDR1 GEAIGNYY, CDR2 EKD.

The chain has TRDV1 and TRDJ3; 8 bases are shared with TRDD3. The CDR3 loop spans 21 amino acids. V lost 2 bases and J lost 0; bases outside the gene matches: 12. The germline V gene encodes CDR1 TSWWSYY and CDR2 QGS. The CDR3 sequence: CALGEYAYWGARSWDTRQMFF. The CDR3 DNA reads as TGTGCTCTTGGGGAATACGCCTACTGGGGGGCTCGCTCCTGGGACACCCGACAGATGTTTTTC.

This clone has more than one count but fewer than ten. V and J are TRDV2 and TRDJ3; TRDD3 agrees at 8 bases. From germline, CDR1 is GEAIGNYY and CDR2 EKD. Germline trimming cut 3 bases from V and 0 bases from J; bases unmatched to any gene: 9. This CDR3 has 19 amino acids. This CDR3 is CACDDLRDTSSWDTRQMFF. The DNA of the CDR3 is TGTGCCTGTGACGACCTACGGGATACGAGCTCCTGGGACACCCGACAGATGTTTTTC.

This sequence joins TRDV2 and TRDJ1, with 7 bases lining up with TRDD3. TCRdb leaves out the J gene; it was filled in here by matching the DNA to germline. Germline CDR1 reads GEAIGNYY; CDR2 reads EKD. This CDR3 region has 15 residues. V lost 0 bases to trimming and J lost 8 bases; unmatched junction nucleotides: 11. The CDR3 sequence: CACDTGSTGDPKLIF. The CDR3 bases are TGTGCCTGTGACACCGGTTCTACTGGGGATCCGAAACTCATCTTT.

Remarks on this clone: The identical CDR3 is also encoded by other nucleotide sequences in the sample. The genes are TRDV2 and TRDJ3, with TRDD3 matching 7 bases. This CDR3 has 18 amino acids. V trimming: 0 bases; J trimming: 0 bases; junction bases outside the gene matches: 4. Germline V lookup: CDR1 GEAIGNYY, CDR2 EKD. As DNA, the CDR3 is TGTGCCTGTGACACCGTACTGGGGAGCTCCTGGGACACCCGACAGATGTTTTTC. Its translation: CACDTVLGSSWDTRQMFF.